A single sample gave rise to the 23 T cell receptor beta chains below, sequenced in a study of read filtering for tumor transcriptome and immune sequencing. From about 0.4 ug of RNA, a library with molecular barcoded alpha/delta and beta/gamma adaptors was made. TCRdb fed the reads into MiXCR, producing one record per CDR3 protein. This sample has around 33,000 distinct CDR3 sequences; about a fifth occur once, and the top ten carry roughly 16%. Source material: a population of CD138-negative cells sorted from bone marrow. These TCRs come from a donor aged 40 or older with multiple myeloma.

This clonotype was seen ten or more times. A clone one base away is much larger, so this may be a read error. The rearrangement uses TRBV11-1 and TRBJ2-1, with a tentative D call TRBD2 (6 bases). CDR1 is SGHAT and CDR2 is FQDESV in the germline V gene (reference sequence). V was trimmed by 0 bases and J by 8 bases, leaving 14 bases between them. The CDR3 length is 15 residues. The CDR3 protein is CASSLAGLASDEQFF. CDR3 nucleotide sequence: TGTGCCAGCAGCTTAGCGGGTCTAGCGTCCGATGAGCAGTTCTTC.

A remark on this clonotype: This may be a read error, as it is one base from a much larger clone. The chain combines TRBV30 with TRBJ2-1; D is perhaps TRBD1 or TRBD2 (5 bases each). The length of the CDR3 is 14 residues. The germline V gene encodes CDR1 GTSNPN and CDR2 SVGIG (reference sequence). The V gene lost 1 base and the J gene lost 9 bases, with 16 bases spanning the gap. The CDR3 reads CAWSAGTYNSEQFF. The DNA of the CDR3 is TGTGCCTGGAGTGCCGGGACGTACAACAGTGAGCAGTTCTTC.

This clonotype was seen at least ten times. The V and J genes are TRBV28 and TRBJ1-2; the D gene is possibly TRBD1 (6 bases). The CDR3 is made up of 14 amino acids. Trimming stripped 2 bases from V and 4 bases from J, with 11 bases between. The germline V gene encodes CDR1 MDHEN and CDR2 SYDVKM. The chain's CDR3 is CASSLEGDGYGYTF. In DNA, the CDR3 is TGTGCCAGCAGTTTAGAGGGGGACGGCTATGGCTACACCTTC.

This clonotype was seen more than once but under ten times. The CDR3 protein is CASSQGVAVAKNIQYF. CDR3 DNA sequence: TGTGCCAGCAGCCAAGGTGTCGCGGTAGCCAAAAACATTCAGTACTTC. The rearrangement links TRBV14 to TRBJ2-4; D gene ambiguous. The CDR3 is 16 residues long. V was clipped by 1 base and J by 0 bases, with 10 bases between them. Germline V gene data show CDR1 as SGHDN and CDR2 as FVKESK.

Of note for this clonotype: A clone one base away is much larger, so this may be a read error. The CDR3 does not close with the conserved phenylalanine or tryptophan, likely indicating a read error. The chain is built from TRBV29-1 and TRBJ2-7; perhaps D is TRBD1 or TRBD2 (6 bases each). V dropped 7 bases and J dropped 6 bases, with 22 bases sitting between them. The CDR3 has 14 amino acids. Germline V lookup: CDR1 SQVTM, CDR2 ANQGSEA. CDR3 nucleotide sequence: TGCAGCGCCAGCAAGGTGGCGGAGGGGGGCGAGCAGTACCTC. It translates to CSASKVAEGGEQYL.

Details on this clonotype: This sequence may be a read error, since a much larger clone differs from it by one base. This rearrangement joins TRBV7-2 to TRBJ2-7, with a possible D match to TRBD2 (6 bases). V was shortened by 5 bases and J by 6 bases, with 17 bases between the two germline ends. The germline gives CDR1 SGHTA, CDR2 FQGNSA. The CDR3 length is 14 residues. This chain's CDR3 is CASSTYLRDCEQYF. Here the CDR3 DNA reads TGTGCCAGCAGCACATACCTCCGGGACTGCGAGCAGTACTTC.

In this sample, this clonotype turned up a few times. V usage is TRBV19 and J usage is TRBJ2-1; the D is unclear. Per germline, CDR1 LNHDA and CDR2 SQIVND (reference sequence). The ends were cut back, 8 bases at V and 6 bases at J, with 14 bases in the middle. This CDR3 contains 13 residues. DNA of the CDR3: TGTGCCAGTGCCTTGGAATGGGTCAATGAGCAGTTCTTC. It specifies CASALEWVNEQFF.

This clonotype was recorded at least ten times. J is TRBJ1-1 and V is TRBV6-1; 10 bases map to TRBD1. Germline-derived CDR1 and CDR2 are MNHNS and SASEGT. The trim removed 4 bases at V and 7 bases at J, leaving 3 bases unmatched. The CDR3 has 13 residues. The CDR3 reads CASSVWDRGEAFF. CDR3 coding DNA: TGTGCCAGCAGTGTTTGGGACAGGGGTGAAGCTTTCTTT.

This clonotype occurred many times. V and J are TRBV3-1 and TRBJ2-5; D assignment may be TRBD1 or TRBD2 (5 bases each). The ends were cut back, 4 bases at V and 3 bases at J, with 9 bases in the middle. Germline V gene sequence: CDR1 LGHDT, CDR2 YNNKEL (reference sequence). The length of the CDR3 is 13 residues. In DNA form, the CDR3 reads TGTGCCAGCAGCCTGGGGGTGGAAGAGACCCAGTACTTC. Amino acids: CASSLGVEETQYF.

The CDR3: CASRDSGGINEQFF. In nucleotides, the CDR3 is TGTGCCAGTAGGGATAGCGGGGGGATCAATGAGCAGTTCTTC. The J gene is TRBJ2-1, the V gene TRBV19; TRBD2 aligns across 10 bases. The CDR3 has 14 residues. V dropped 6 bases and J dropped 6; count of bases not matched to a gene: 5. Per the germline V gene, CDR1 is LNHDA and CDR2 is SQIVND (reference sequence).

Many counts were recorded for this clonotype. The rearrangement uses TRBV5-1 and TRBJ1-4; a possible D gene is TRBD1 (5 bases). V lost 0 bases to trimming and J lost 8 bases, with 11 bases between them. This CDR3 spans 14 amino acids. CDR1 and CDR2 (germline): SGHRS, YFSETQ. The CDR3 bases are TGCGCCAGCAGCTTGGTGGGGGAAGAGGAAAAACTGTTTTTT. Residues: CASSLVGEEEKLFF.

This clonotype showed up many times. The chain recombines TRBV10-2 with TRBJ2-5; no clear D. Between the trimmed V and J ends, which lost 6 bases and 2 bases, there was a span of 1 base. The germline gives CDR1 WSHSY, CDR2 SAAADI. The CDR3 totals 10 residues. Here the CDR3 reads CASRQETQYF. The CDR3 bases are TGCGCCAGCAGACAAGAGACCCAGTACTTC.

This clonotype has just a few counts. The chain is built from TRBV15 and TRBJ2-2; TRBD2 is a possible D gene (7 bases). The germline V gene has CDR1 LNHNV and CDR2 YYDKDF (reference sequence). This CDR3 has 17 amino acids. The V and J ends lost 0 bases and 3 bases respectively, with 14 bases between them. In DNA form, the CDR3 reads TGTGCCACCAGCAGAGACCCGGGGGGCCGGTACACCGGGGAGCTGTTTTTT. This encodes CATSRDPGGRYTGELFF.

Turning to this clonotype: Possible read error: a much larger clone is one base away. V and J are TRBV5-1 and TRBJ1-1; tentative D call: TRBD1 (5 bases). This CDR3 is built from 16 residues. Germline V gene data show CDR1 as SGHRS and CDR2 as YFSETQ. Trimming took off 3 bases at V and 6 bases at J, with 21 bases between the two ends. In DNA, the CDR3 is TGCGCCAGCAGCTCCTGGGGATCGAGGGGCAACTCTGAAGCTTTCTTT. Encoded protein: CASSSWGSRGNSEAFF. Full variable domain (rest looked up from reference TRBV5-1 and TRBJ1-1): KAGVTQTPRYLIKTRGQQVTLSCSPISGHRSVSWYQQTPGQGLQFLFEYFSETQRNKGNFPGRFSGRQFSNSRSEMNVSTLELGDSALYLCASSSWGSRGNSEAFFGQGTRLTVV.

This clonotype has more than one count but fewer than ten. The gene calls are TRBV6-5 and TRBJ1-2; D is uncertain. V lost 0 bases and J lost 7, with 9 bases in between. Germline V gene sequence: CDR1 MNHEY, CDR2 SVGAGI. The CDR3 covers 13 residues. The DNA for the CDR3 is TGTGCCAGCAGTTACTCGCCGGGGTTTGGCTACACCTTC. Amino acids: CASSYSPGFGYTF.

By sample share, this clonotype is medium-sized. The chain recombines TRBV6-2 or TRBV6-3 with TRBJ2-1, with TRBD1 matching over 7 bases. Trimming took 4 bases from V and 0 from J; bases not matched to a gene: 0. CDR3 length: 14 residues. CDR1 is MNHEY and CDR2 is SVGEGT in the germline V gene. The CDR3 DNA sequence: TGTGCCAGCAGTTGGGACAGCTCCTACAATGAGCAGTTCTTC. Its translation is CASSWDSSYNEQFF.

This clonotype was recorded at least ten times. This chain uses TRBV28 with TRBJ2-1, with 14 bases matching TRBD2. Trimming at V came to 5 bases and at J to 3 bases, leaving 12 bases not matched to a gene. The CDR3 is 19 residues long. Germline V lookup: CDR1 MDHEN, CDR2 SYDVKM. Here the CDR3 DNA reads TGTGCCAGCAGTGGGTCCCTCGGACTAGCGGGAGGATACTACAATGAGCAGTTCTTC. Amino acid sequence: CASSGSLGLAGGYYNEQFF.

There are a few counts of this clonotype. The chain joins TRBV12-3 or TRBV12-4 to TRBJ1-1; D gene ambiguous. The CDR3 has 14 amino acids. V was cut by 3 bases and J by 0 bases, with 8 bases left in between. As DNA, the CDR3 is TGTGCCAGCAGTTTTAGTATCATGAACACTGAAGCTTTCTTT. Translating gives CASSFSIMNTEAFF.

This clonotype occurred many times. For the CDR3, the DNA is TGCGCCAGCAGCTTGGGTTGGGCAGGAGTCTACGAGCAGTACTTC. Protein sequence: CASSLGWAGVYEQYF. V is TRBV5-1 and J is TRBJ2-7, with no clear D. V was clipped by 0 bases and J by 3 bases, with 13 bases between them. From germline, CDR1 is SGHRS and CDR2 YFSETQ. This CDR3 has 15 residues.

This clonotype has a count of ten or more. The chain carries TRBV29-1 and TRBJ2-7; 7 bases align to TRBD2. V trimming: 4 bases; J trimming: 3 bases; junction bases outside the gene matches: 9. The CDR3 loop spans 14 amino acids. In germline, CDR1 is SQVTM, CDR2 ANQGSEA. The CDR3 coding sequence is TGCAGCGTTGCCCCCCGGGGGGTAGACTACGAGCAGTACTTC. Protein sequence: CSVAPRGVDYEQYF.

As to this clonotype: A far larger clone is only one base removed, so a read error is likely. The chain combines TRBV7-2 with TRBJ1-6; possible D gene TRBD1, 6 bases. V lost 4 bases, J lost 13 bases, and 23 bases lay in between. The CDR3 is 16 amino acids. Germline V CDR1 and CDR2: SGHTA, FQGNSA. The CDR3 region has the DNA TGTGCCAGCAGCTCAAGGACAGAGCTATCCTCAGCCCCCCTCCACTTT. This translates into CASSSRTELSSAPLHF.

Turning to this clonotype: Likely a read error: the CDR3 ends without its conserved phenylalanine or tryptophan. The rearrangement links TRBV10-1 to TRBJ2-1; tentatively, D is TRBD2 (6 bases). Trimming took 5 bases from V and 10 from J, leaving 21 bases between them. Germline V gene sequence: CDR1 WNHNN, CDR2 SYGVQD (reference sequence). The length of the CDR3 is 15 residues. The chain's CDR3 is CASSLTGLSLGEQFL. The CDR3 DNA follows: TGCGCCAGCAGTCTGACGGGACTCTCTTTGGGCGAGCAGTTCCTC.

This clonotype has ten or more counts. The rearrangement uses TRBV24-1 and TRBJ2-5; 13 bases are shared with TRBD2. Germline V gives CDR1 KGHDR, CDR2 SFDVKD. The V segment lost 4 bases and the J segment 2 bases; nucleotides outside the gene matches: 6. The CDR3 totals 17 residues. As DNA, the CDR3 is TGTGCCACCAGTGACTCCGGACTAGCGGGGGCTCAAGAGACCCAGTACTTC. It codes for CATSDSGLAGAQETQYF.